This T cell receptor (beta chain) came from a study of post-analysis software for immune sequencing data. The authors incorporated unique molecular identifiers into the TCR beta cDNA libraries. TCRdb fed the PCR reads into MiXCR, producing one record per CDR3 protein. The table records over 150,000 distinct CDR3 sequences, roughly 30% of them present only once. Germline loops: CDR1 SSHAT, CDR2 FNYEAQ (reference sequence). The CDR3 covers 18 residues. This clonotype showed up just a few times. The antigen is unknown. A much larger clone differs by one base, so this may be a read error. General study results and limits: In patients, about five TRBV segments were more frequent than in controls, with TRBV5-6, TRBV5-1 and TRBV20-1 among them.

The gene calls are TRBV7-7 and TRBJ2-7; no clear D. The clonotype was recovered from a girl between 10 and 17 years old with multiple sclerosis. Sequenced input: blood. This chain's CDR3 is CASITPPTARKSDYEQYF. CDR3 bases: TGTGCTAGCATCACTCCTCCGACGGCGCGTAAGAGTGACTACGAGCAGTACTTC.